Each of the 10 T cell receptor beta chains below was sequenced from the same sample in a study of blood T cell repertoires in COVID-19. Assay used: immunoSEQ multiplex PCR; TCRdb lists only in-frame clones, some missing. The sample contains 150,000 or so clones, 65% to 85% of which appear only once. The material sequenced was peripheral blood. The origin of the receptors is a woman aged 60-75 years with acute or convalescent COVID-19.

The rearrangement links TRBV24-1 to TRBJ2-7, with D maybe TRBD2 (5 bases). This CDR3 contains 13 residues. V was trimmed by 10 bases and J by 1 base, leaving 13 bases between them. CDR1 is KGHDR and CDR2 is SFDVKD in the germline V gene. CDR3 residues: CATQRSGSYEQYF. CDR3 nucleotides: TGTGCCACTCAGCGGAGTGGTTCCTACGAGCAGTACTTC.

The chain links TRBV30 to TRBJ2-3, with 7 bases matching TRBD2. V shed 2 bases and J 0 bases; nucleotides not matched to a gene: 14. The CDR3 runs to 18 residues. CDR1 is GTSNPN, CDR2 SVGIG, per germline (reference sequence). The CDR3 DNA reads as TGTGCCTGGAGTAGCGCGCGCGGGAGAGGGACTAGCACAGATACGCAGTATTTT. Translating gives CAWSSARGRGTSTDTQYF.

For this clone: A read error may account for a junction end that differs from germline. This sequence joins TRBV4-2 and TRBJ2-7; 8 bases are shared with TRBD1. The CDR3 loop spans 14 amino acids. The germline V gene encodes CDR1 LGHNA and CDR2 YNFKEQ. The CDR3 bases are TGTGCCAGCAGCAAAGACAGGGGTTCCTACGAGCAGTACTTC. This sequence encodes CASSKDRGSYEQYF.

The gene calls are TRBV5-4 and TRBJ1-1; D possibly corresponds to TRBD1 (6 bases). The CDR3 is made up of 14 amino acids. Deletions cut 0 bases from V and 2 bases from J, with 8 bases between. Germline V lookup: CDR1 SGHNT, CDR2 YYREEE (reference sequence). The CDR3 bases are TGTGCCAGCAGCTTGGAGGACAGTAACACTGAAGCTTTCTTT. Amino acids: CASSLEDSNTEAFF.

This clone came up a few times. The rearrangement joins TRBV19 to TRBJ2-7; 7 bases are a match to TRBD1. Germline values: CDR1 LNHDA, CDR2 SQIVND (reference sequence). V gave up 3 bases and J gave up 0 bases; unmatched junction bases: 8. The CDR3 covers 16 residues. The CDR3 region is CASSMGTGTVSYEQYF. Written as DNA, the CDR3 is TGTGCCAGTAGTATGGGTACGGGGACAGTCTCCTACGAGCAGTACTTC.

This clone was seen just once. The chain has TRBV11-2 and TRBJ1-6; D gene ambiguous. This CDR3 has 15 amino acids. Trimming pared 2 bases from V and 7 bases from J, leaving 12 bases between. Germline CDR1 SGHAT, CDR2 FQNNGV. The CDR3 DNA reads TGTGCCAGCAGCTTAAGTGTCGGGTACAATTCACCCCTCCACTTT. It encodes CASSLSVGYNSPLHF.

This chain uses TRBV27 with TRBJ1-2, with 7 bases matching TRBD1. CDR3 length: 14 amino acids. Per the germline V gene, CDR1 is MNHEY and CDR2 is SMNVEV (reference sequence). V shed 4 bases and J 7 bases; nucleotides not matched to a gene: 9. Written as DNA, the CDR3 is TGTGCCAGCAGTTCCTTCAGGGGGTCTGGTGGCTACACCTTC. Translating gives CASSSFRGSGGYTF.

V is TRBV6-5 and J is TRBJ2-1, with D unclear. Looked up from germline, CDR1 is MNHEY and CDR2 is SVGAGI. V was shortened by 6 bases and J by 6 bases, with 15 bases between the two germline ends. This CDR3 has 14 amino acids. The CDR3 DNA is TGTGCCAGCAGCCCAAACACCCCATCCAATGAGCAGTTCTTC. Its translation: CASSPNTPSNEQFF.

This chain links TRBV6-2 or TRBV6-3 with TRBJ1-6; 8 bases map to TRBD1. V shed 4 bases, J shed 4 bases, and the junction held 6 bases outside the gene matches. CDR1 is MNHEY, CDR2 SVGEGT, per germline. The length of the CDR3 is 16 residues. This CDR3 is CASSWTGPLYNSPLHF. The CDR3 DNA is TGTGCCAGCAGTTGGACAGGGCCACTTTATAATTCACCCCTCCACTTT.

The chain links TRBV7-9 to TRBJ2-6; TRBD1 aligns across 7 bases. CDR3 length equals 17 residues. CDR1 and CDR2 (germline): SEHNR, FQNEAQ (reference sequence). V gave up 1 base and J gave up 0 bases; unmatched junction bases: 3. CDR3 sequence (DNA): TGTGCCAGCAGCTTAGGGACAGGCCTCTCTGGGGCCAACGTCCTGACTTTC. Residues: CASSLGTGLSGANVLTF.